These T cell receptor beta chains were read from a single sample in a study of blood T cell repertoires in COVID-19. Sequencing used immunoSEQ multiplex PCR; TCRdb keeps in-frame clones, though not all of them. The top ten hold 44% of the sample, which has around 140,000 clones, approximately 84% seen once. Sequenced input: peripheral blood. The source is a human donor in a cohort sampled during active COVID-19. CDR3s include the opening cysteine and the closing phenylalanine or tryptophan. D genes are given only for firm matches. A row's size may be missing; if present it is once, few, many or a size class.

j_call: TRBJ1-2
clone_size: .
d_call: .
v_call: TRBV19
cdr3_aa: CASSATVYGYTF
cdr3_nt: TGTGCCAGTAGTGCGACAGTATATGGCTACACCTTC

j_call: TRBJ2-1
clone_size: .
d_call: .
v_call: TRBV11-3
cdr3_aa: CASSLGGNANEQFF
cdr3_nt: TGTGCCAGCAGCTTAGGCGGGAACGCGAATGAGCAGTTCTTC

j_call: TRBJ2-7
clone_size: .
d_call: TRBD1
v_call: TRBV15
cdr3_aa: CATSRDGTAYEQYF
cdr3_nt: TGTGCCACCAGCAGAGACGGGACAGCCTACGAGCAGTACTTC

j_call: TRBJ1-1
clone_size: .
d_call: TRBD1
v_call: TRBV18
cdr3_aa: CASSLRTGGLNTEAFF
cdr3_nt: TGTGCCAGCTCACTCAGGACAGGAGGTTTGAACACTGAAGCTTTCTTT

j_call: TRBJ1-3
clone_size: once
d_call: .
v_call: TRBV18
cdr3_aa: CASSPPTGRGSGNTIYF
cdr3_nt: TGTGCCAGCTCACCACCGACCGGGAGAGGCTCTGGAAACACCATATATTTT

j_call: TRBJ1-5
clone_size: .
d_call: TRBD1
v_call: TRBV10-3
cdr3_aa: CAISGDRDSNQPQHF
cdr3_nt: TGTGCCATCAGTGGAGACAGGGATAGCAATCAGCCCCAGCATTTT

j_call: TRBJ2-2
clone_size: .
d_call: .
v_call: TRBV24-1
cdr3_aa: CATSSVTVGTGELFF
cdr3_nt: TGTGCCACCAGCAGCGTGACGGTTGGTACCGGGGAGCTGTTTTTT

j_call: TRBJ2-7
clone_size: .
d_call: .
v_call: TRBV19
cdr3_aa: CASRNTTLPSEQYF
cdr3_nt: TGTGCCAGTAGGAACACTACCTTGCCCTCCGAGCAGTACTTC

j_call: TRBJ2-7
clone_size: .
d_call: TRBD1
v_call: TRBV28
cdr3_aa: CASSLSQGAGEQYF
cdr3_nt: TGTGCCAGCAGTTTGAGCCAGGGGGCGGGCGAGCAGTACTTC

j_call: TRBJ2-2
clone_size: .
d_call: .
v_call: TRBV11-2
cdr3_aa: CASSLGGNTGELFF
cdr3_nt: TGTGCCAGCAGCTTAGGAGGGAACACCGGGGAGCTGTTTTTT

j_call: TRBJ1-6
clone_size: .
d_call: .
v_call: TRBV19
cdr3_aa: CASRVGDEGLGRTLHF
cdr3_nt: TGTGCCAGTAGAGTAGGGGACGAGGGACTTGGGAGGACCCTCCACTTT

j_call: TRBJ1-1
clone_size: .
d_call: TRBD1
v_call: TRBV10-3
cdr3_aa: CAIRKDRESTEAFF
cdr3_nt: TGTGCCATCAGAAAGGACAGGGAGTCCACTGAAGCTTTCTTT

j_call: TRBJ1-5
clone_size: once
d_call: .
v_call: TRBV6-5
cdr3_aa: CASTRGRNQPQHF
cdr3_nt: TGTGCCAGCACCCGGGGTAGGAATCAGCCCCAGCATTTT

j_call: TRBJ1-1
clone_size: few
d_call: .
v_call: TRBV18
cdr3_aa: CASSPTANLNTEAFF
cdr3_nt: TGTGCCAGCTCTCCCACCGCGAACCTGAACACTGAAGCTTTCTTT

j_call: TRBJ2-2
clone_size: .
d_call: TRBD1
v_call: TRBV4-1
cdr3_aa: CASSHTPGQRNTGELFF
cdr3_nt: TGCGCCAGCAGCCACACGCCGGGACAGCGGAACACCGGGGAGCTGTTTTTT